These 9 T cell receptor beta chains were all obtained from the same sample, sequenced in a study of blood T cell repertoires in COVID-19. Data came from immunoSEQ multiplex PCR; TCRdb stores just in-frame clones and leaves some out. The sample includes fewer than 200,000 clones, more than 75% of them seen just once. Sequencing input: peripheral blood. These receptors were collected from a woman aged 45-65 years with COVID-19, enrolled during active disease.

This chain joins TRBV7-3 and TRBJ2-6; no firm D call. Germline CDR1 and CDR2: SGHTA and FQGTGA. Deletions cut 6 bases from V and 4 bases from J, with 7 bases between. This CDR3 is built from 13 residues. CDR3 coding DNA: TGTGCCAGCAGGGTTACAGGGGCCAACGTCCTGACTTTC. Translated: CASRVTGANVLTF.

The chain combines TRBV29-1 with TRBJ1-1; D possibly corresponds to TRBD1 (5 bases). Trimming shortened V by 6 bases and J by 5 bases, and 16 bases separated the two germline ends. Germline assignment: CDR1 SQVTM and CDR2 ANQGSEA. The CDR3 is made up of 13 amino acids. The CDR3 protein is CSVWMGRGTEAFF. As DNA, the CDR3 is TGCAGCGTGTGGATGGGGCGCGGAACTGAAGCTTTCTTT.

The rearrangement links TRBV7-9 to TRBJ1-6; 7 nucleotides match TRBD1. The CDR3 extends over 15 amino acids. Trimming at V came to 2 bases and at J to 7 bases, leaving 5 bases not matched to a gene. The V gene's germline CDR1 is SEHNR and CDR2 FQNEAQ (reference sequence). CDR3 DNA: TGTGCCAGCAGCTTAAGGGGGACAGAGAATTCACCCCTCCACTTT. This sequence encodes CASSLRGTENSPLHF.

This chain's CDR3 is CAWSVTRPTGELFF. The CDR3 coding sequence is TGTGCCTGGAGTGTAACTAGGCCGACCGGGGAGCTGTTTTTT. The chain recombines TRBV30 with TRBJ2-2, with D maybe TRBD2 (5 bases). This CDR3 contains 14 residues. CDR1 is GTSNPN and CDR2 is SVGIG in the germline V gene (reference sequence). Trimming took 0 bases from V and 5 from J, leaving 10 bases between them.

This clone has only one observation. The chain is built from TRBV9 and TRBJ2-3, with TRBD2 identical over 8 bases. The J segment lost 9 bases and the V segment lost 3 bases, leaving 21 bases of the junction unmatched. Germline CDR1 reads SGDLS; CDR2 reads YYNGEE. The CDR3 is 18 amino acids. DNA for the CDR3: TGTGCCAGCAGCGCAAACCCTATTGAGGCGGGGGGCGGAGAGACGCAGTATTTT. Protein product: CASSANPIEAGGGETQYF.

Details on this clone: The identical CDR3 is also encoded by other nucleotide sequences in the sample. This rearrangement joins TRBV28 to TRBJ2-5; TRBD2 agrees at 9 bases. Germline assignment: CDR1 MDHEN and CDR2 SYDVKM. The CDR3 runs to 13 residues. J lost 5 bases, V lost 2 bases, and 0 bases had no gene match. The CDR3 nucleotides read TGTGCCAGCAGTTTAGCGGGGGGGGAGACCCAGTACTTC. It yields the protein CASSLAGGETQYF. The entire variable domain, with the rest obtained from reference TRBV28 and TRBJ2-5, is as follows: DVKVTQSSRYLVKRTGEKVFLECVQDMDHENMFWYRQDPGLGLRLIYFSYDVKMKEKGDIPEGYSVSREKKERFSLILESASTNQTSMYLCASSLAGGETQYFGPGTRLLVL.

The rearrangement uses TRBV19 and TRBJ2-4; 7 bases fit TRBD2. CDR1 is LNHDA and CDR2 is SQIVND in the germline V gene (reference sequence). The V and J ends lost 6 bases and 3 bases, in that order; junction bases with no gene match: 5. This CDR3 has 14 residues. DNA for the CDR3: TGTGCCAGTAGAGCGGGACGTAGCAAAAACATTCAGTACTTC. This codes for CASRAGRSKNIQYF.

The V gene is TRBV11-3, the J gene TRBJ1-1, with 7 bases that match TRBD1. The CDR3 has 18 amino acids. Germline lookup yields CDR1 SGHNT and CDR2 YENEEA. Trimming took 0 bases from V and 3 from J; bases not matched to a gene: 13. The CDR3 spells CASSLDRWRGPTYTEAFF. DNA for the CDR3: TGTGCCAGCAGCTTAGATAGGTGGAGGGGGCCCACGTACACTGAAGCTTTCTTT.

The chain is built from TRBV28 and TRBJ2-2; TRBD1 agrees at 8 bases. Trimming removed 3 bases from V and 6 bases from J; junction bases left unmatched: 6. The V gene's germline CDR1 is MDHEN and CDR2 SYDVKM. CDR3 length: 15 amino acids. The CDR3 sequence: CASSFDRGGAGELFF. In DNA form, the CDR3 reads TGTGCCAGCAGTTTTGACAGGGGCGGGGCCGGGGAGCTGTTTTTT. Based on the CDR3 plus reference TRBV28 and TRBJ2-2, the full variable domain is DVKVTQSSRYLVKRTGEKVFLECVQDMDHENMFWYRQDPGLGLRLIYFSYDVKMKEKGDIPEGYSVSREKKERFSLILESASTNQTSMYLCASSFDRGGAGELFFGEGSRLTVL.